This T cell receptor beta chain appears in the sequencing data of a study of blood T cell repertoires in COVID-19. About the study: The United States, Italy and Spain supplied acute and convalescent COVID-19 samples. PBMCs, B-cell-depleted T cells, or T cells provided the cDNA or gDNA that made up the material.

CDR1 and CDR2 from the germline V gene are LGHDT and YNNKEL (reference sequence). V shed 2 bases and J 6 bases; nucleotides not matched to a gene: 6. The CDR3 is 15 residues long. Authors' methods: Reference gene primer amplification yielded estimated nucleated cell counts. TCRdb's table, derived via immunoSEQ multiplex PCR, lists solely in-frame clones and lacks some. D and trimming were read from the DNA, whereas the V and J calls and clone size are those reported in that table. The sample holds around 66,000 clones, 80% to 90% seen once. The sample consisted of peripheral blood. V is TRBV3-1 (or the pseudogene TRBV3-2) and J is TRBJ1-5, with 8 positions matching TRBD1. This receptor was obtained from a man aged 55 to 70 with acute or convalescent COVID-19. The CDR3 region has the DNA TGTGCCAGCAGCCAATCAACAGGGGGGAGTCAGCCCCAGCATTTT. It yields the protein CASSQSTGGSQPQHF.